Each of the 26 T cell receptor beta chains below was sequenced from the same sample in a study of blood T cells in healthy people across ages. Primers used in a second PCR of about 6 to 11 cycles were a sample-barcoded 5' primer and a J-beta primer mix. TCRdb recomputed calls from the 5' RACE reads with MiXCR, one row per CDR3 protein. The data contain 1.5 million to 2 million distinct CDR3 sequences, about 49% of them singletons. The sequenced material came from blood. Source of these receptors: a woman between 40 and 55 years old in good health.

In this sample, this clonotype turned up many times. This chain connects TRBV5-1 to TRBJ2-5; 11 positions match TRBD1. The germline V gene encodes CDR1 SGHRS and CDR2 YFSETQ. The junction had 2 bases not matched to a gene; V was cut back by 2 bases and J by 2 bases. This CDR3 comprises 15 residues. DNA for the CDR3: TGCGCCAGCAGCTTCGGGGACAGGGGGCAAGAGACCCAGTACTTC. The encoded protein is CASSFGDRGQETQYF.

This clonotype was seen a handful of times. The rearrangement uses TRBV7-2 and TRBJ2-6, with unresolved D. Trimming took off 4 bases at V and 0 bases at J, with 16 bases between the two ends. CDR3 length equals 18 residues. From germline, CDR1 is SGHTA and CDR2 FQGNSA. The chain's CDR3 is CASSSFRAADSGANVLTF. Here the CDR3 DNA reads TGTGCCAGCAGCTCATTCCGGGCCGCCGACTCTGGGGCCAACGTCCTGACTTTC.

Worth noting for this clonotype: Germline and junction disagree at one end, which may indicate a read error. The chain recombines TRBV28 with TRBJ2-7; 13 bases are a match to TRBD2. Germline lookup yields CDR1 MDHEN and CDR2 SYDVKM. The CDR3 has 17 residues. CDR3 residues: CANSSIVTSGGAYEQYF. The CDR3 nucleotides read TGTGCCAACAGTTCAATCGTTACTAGCGGGGGGGCCTACGAGCAGTACTTC.

Concerning this clonotype itself: The conserved phenylalanine or tryptophan normally closing the CDR3 is absent here, so this likely arose from a read error. CDR3 in amino acids: CASNPDSRHEQFV. CDR3 bases: TGCGCCAGCAACCCGGATTCGCGGCATGAGCAGTTCGTC. The rearrangement joins TRBV5-1 to TRBJ2-1; D ambiguous. Germline values: CDR1 SGHRS, CDR2 YFSETQ. The V gene lost 6 bases and the J gene lost 8 bases, with 15 bases spanning the gap. The CDR3 is 13 amino acids.

J is TRBJ1-1 and V is TRBV4-1, with D maybe TRBD1 (6 bases). V lost 3 bases and J 6 bases, leaving 29 bases between the germline ends. This CDR3 contains 19 residues. The germline V gene encodes CDR1 MGHRA and CDR2 YSYEKL. The chain's CDR3 is CASSQPRRHREGVGAEAFF. CDR3 sequence (DNA): TGCGCCAGCAGCCAGCCCAGGAGACACCGCGAGGGGGTGGGTGCTGAAGCTTTCTTT.

The J gene is TRBJ2-5, the V gene TRBV20-1, with TRBD1 as a possible D gene (6 bases). The V gene lost 4 bases and the J gene lost 0 bases, with 15 bases spanning the gap. Germline V gene lookup returns CDR1 DFQATT and CDR2 SNEGSKA (reference sequence). This CDR3 contains 15 residues. CDR3 DNA: TGCAGTGCTACAGACCCTCAGGGGTACCAAGAGACCCAGTACTTC. This encodes CSATDPQGYQETQYF.

This clonotype was detected only a few times. The CDR3 region is CASSLAWGVQETQYF. The CDR3 region has the DNA TGTGCCAGCAGCTTAGCCTGGGGGGTACAAGAGACCCAGTACTTC. The chain uses TRBV11-2 and TRBJ2-5; TRBD2 is a possible D gene (6 bases). The ends were cut back, 1 base at V and 2 bases at J, with 11 bases in the middle. Germline V gene data show CDR1 as SGHAT and CDR2 as FQNNGV. CDR3 length equals 15 residues.

In this sample, this clonotype turned up a few times. The rearrangement joins TRBV12-3 or TRBV12-4 to TRBJ2-3; D remains ambiguous. The CDR3 loop spans 12 amino acids. V lost 7 bases and J lost 3, with 8 bases in between. The CDR3 coding sequence is TGTGCCAGCACCCATCAAACAGATACGCAGTATTTT. Translating gives CASTHQTDTQYF.

J is TRBJ2-4 and V is TRBV29-1, with D perhaps matching TRBD2 (7 bases). The DNA end is more similar to TRBJ2-7, so the J call may be wrong. The CDR3 totals 13 residues. Per the germline V gene, CDR1 is SQVTM and CDR2 is ANQGSEA. The DNA of the CDR3 is TGCAGCGTGGGGGGGCAGGGCATCCACGAGCAGTACTTC. It specifies CSVGGQGIHEQYF.

The chain combines TRBV6-1 with TRBJ2-3; 7 bases agree with TRBD2. Germline-derived CDR1 and CDR2 are MNHNS and SASEGT. CDR3 length: 14 amino acids. The J segment lost 9 bases and the V segment lost 4 bases, leaving 10 bases of the junction unmatched. This chain's CDR3 is CASSARREAGTQYF. The CDR3 nucleotides are TGTGCCAGCAGTGCTCGCCGGGAGGCCGGCACGCAGTATTTT.

This rearrangement joins TRBV7-2 to TRBJ2-3; 9 nucleotides align to TRBD2. V trimming: 5 bases; J trimming: 4 bases; junction bases outside the gene matches: 13. This CDR3 contains 17 residues. CDR1 is SGHTA and CDR2 is FQGNSA in the germline V gene. CDR3 coding DNA: TGTGCCAGCAGCCGATCCGGGACTAGCTACAATCCAGATACGCAGTATTTT. Translated, it gives CASSRSGTSYNPDTQYF.

In its sample, this clonotype was seen many times. The chain couples TRBV7-2 to TRBJ2-7, with TRBD1 matching over 9 bases. CDR3 length equals 15 residues. V shed 5 bases, J shed 1 base, and the junction held 6 bases outside the gene matches. From germline, CDR1 is SGHTA and CDR2 FQGNSA. The DNA of the CDR3 is TGTGCCAGCAGCGACAGGGGGAGGCAATCCTACGAGCAGTACTTC. As protein: CASSDRGRQSYEQYF. Full variable domain (rest looked up from reference TRBV7-2 and TRBJ2-7): GAGVSQSPSNKVTEKGKDVELRCDPISGHTALYWYRQSLGQGLEFLIYFQGNSAPDKSGLPSDRFSAERTGGSVSTLTIQRTQQEDSAVYLCASSDRGRQSYEQYFGPGTRLTVT.

The rearrangement links TRBV5-1 to TRBJ2-5, with D possibly being TRBD2 (6 bases). Germline V CDR1 and CDR2: SGHRS, YFSETQ. V was clipped by 4 bases and J by 4 bases, with 14 bases between them. The CDR3 contains 14 residues. The chain's CDR3 is CASSGQPGAETQYF. CDR3 DNA: TGCGCCAGCAGCGGGCAACCGGGAGCAGAGACCCAGTACTTC.

This clonotype has only a few counts. The chain uses TRBV7-3 and TRBJ1-1; perhaps TRBD1 as D (6 bases). Germline lookup yields CDR1 SGHTA and CDR2 FQGTGA. The CDR3 has 13 residues. V was clipped by 6 bases and J by 7 bases, with 15 bases between them. CDR3 in amino acids: CASRNPGDIEAFF. Written as DNA, the CDR3 is TGTGCCAGCAGAAACCCCGGGGACATTGAAGCTTTCTTT.

V and J are TRBV7-8 and TRBJ2-4; TRBD1 is a possible D gene (5 bases). V was pared by 2 bases and J by 13 bases, with 12 bases between. The CDR3 contains 12 residues. CDR1 and CDR2 (germline): SGHVS, FQNEAQ. CDR3 loop: CASSLPDMGQYF. The DNA for the CDR3 is TGTGCCAGCAGCTTACCGGACATGGGGCAGTACTTC.

The rearrangement uses TRBV19 and TRBJ1-6; D gene uncertain. This CDR3 has 14 residues. CDR1 and CDR2 (germline): LNHDA, SQIVND (reference sequence). The V and J ends lost 5 bases and 12 bases respectively, with 17 bases between them. The CDR3 loop reads CASSPRIEGEPLHF. The CDR3 DNA reads as TGTGCCAGTAGTCCCCGGATAGAGGGAGAACCCCTCCACTTT.

Here the CDR3 reads CASSFEMGTGNEKLFF. The CDR3 DNA follows: TGTGCCAGCAGTTTCGAAATGGGGACAGGGAATGAAAAACTGTTTTTT. This chain links TRBV27 with TRBJ1-4, with 9 nucleotides matching TRBD1. V trimming: 3 bases; J trimming: 5 bases; junction bases outside the gene matches: 7. Germline values: CDR1 MNHEY, CDR2 SMNVEV (reference sequence). This CDR3 region has 16 residues.

This clonotype was seen more than once but under ten times. The chain joins TRBV7-9 to TRBJ2-1, with 7 bases fitting TRBD2. J was trimmed by 2 bases and V by 5 bases; bases with no gene match: 9. This CDR3 is built from 16 residues. Germline CDR1 and CDR2: SEHNR and FQNEAQ (reference sequence). The CDR3 sequence is CASSPVGGETYNEQFF. CDR3 nucleotides: TGTGCCAGCAGCCCAGTGGGAGGGGAAACCTACAATGAGCAGTTCTTC. Variable domain in full (rest from reference TRBV7-9 and TRBJ2-1): DTGVSQNPRHKITKRGQNVTFRCDPISEHNRLYWYRQTLGQGPEFLTYFQNEAQLEKSRLLSDRFSAERPKGSFSTLEIQRTEQGDSAMYLCASSPVGGETYNEQFFGPGTRLTVL.

The CDR3 protein is CSVAGTENSPLHF. The CDR3 coding sequence is TGCAGCGTGGCCGGGACGGAAAATTCACCCCTCCACTTT. The V gene is TRBV29-1, the J gene TRBJ1-6; tentative D call: TRBD1 (5 bases). Germline values: CDR1 SQVTM, CDR2 ANQGSEA. V lost 6 bases, J lost 7 bases, and 13 bases lay in between. The CDR3 has 13 residues.

V gene TRBV4-1 combines with J gene TRBJ2-3; the match to TRBD1 covers 7 bases. Germline V gene sequence: CDR1 MGHRA, CDR2 YSYEKL. The CDR3 sequence is 20 residues long. J gave up 2 bases and V 0 bases, and 17 bases lay outside the gene matches. The CDR3 is CASSQEGAPVRDRPTDTQYF. CDR3 coding DNA: TGCGCCAGCAGCCAAGAGGGCGCCCCGGTCCGGGACAGACCCACAGATACGCAGTATTTT.

The chain carries TRBV5-5 and TRBJ1-5, with D perhaps TRBD1 (6 bases). CDR3 length: 15 residues. Per the germline V gene, CDR1 is SGHKS and CDR2 is YYEKEE (reference sequence). Trimming removed 2 bases from V and 3 bases from J, with 12 bases in between. CDR3 residues: CASSFGGQTNQPQHF. Here the CDR3 DNA reads TGTGCCAGCAGCTTTGGGGGACAAACCAATCAGCCCCAGCATTTT.

This chain joins TRBV5-4 and TRBJ2-3, with D tentatively TRBD2 (7 bases). Trimming took off 9 bases at V and 3 bases at J, with 17 bases between the two ends. This CDR3 contains 14 residues. Per germline, CDR1 SGHNT and CDR2 YYREEE (reference sequence). Here the CDR3 reads CATKGGGATDTQYF. As DNA, the CDR3 is TGTGCCACAAAAGGGGGGGGGGCGACAGATACGCAGTATTTT.

V and J are TRBV7-2 and TRBJ1-6; 9 bases line up with TRBD1. Trimming removed 8 bases from V and 0 bases from J; junction bases left unmatched: 5. Germline CDR1 and CDR2: SGHTA and FQGNSA. The CDR3 is 16 residues long. CDR3 DNA: TGTGCCAGCCGACAGGGGGGAAGCTCCTATAATTCACCCCTCCACTTT. As protein: CASRQGGSSYNSPLHF.

J is TRBJ2-7 and V is TRBV3-1; TRBD2 matches at 8 bases. Germline CDR1 reads LGHDT; CDR2 reads YNNKEL (reference sequence). The CDR3 is 17 residues long. The V segment lost 6 bases and the J segment 7 bases; nucleotides outside the gene matches: 20. The CDR3 here is CASRRAGTGGLYNEQYF. The CDR3 DNA follows: TGTGCCAGCAGACGAGCGGGGACGGGGGGGCTTTACAATGAGCAGTACTTC.

This clonotype was observed once. This chain joins TRBV7-9 and TRBJ2-5; 7 nucleotides agree with TRBD1. Trimming took 7 bases from V and 1 from J; bases not matched to a gene: 9. The CDR3 runs to 15 residues. The germline V gene encodes CDR1 SEHNR and CDR2 FQNEAQ (reference sequence). CDR3 bases: TGTGCCAGCACTGAGCTGGGACAGATCCAAGAGACCCAGTACTTC. This encodes CASTELGQIQETQYF.

This chain connects TRBV12-3 or TRBV12-4 to TRBJ1-2; unclear D gene. V gave up 8 bases and J gave up 0 bases, with 13 bases separating them. The CDR3 sequence is 14 residues long. In DNA, the CDR3 is TGTGCCAGCTTTAATGACAAGACTAACTATGGCTACACCTTC. Translated, it gives CASFNDKTNYGYTF.